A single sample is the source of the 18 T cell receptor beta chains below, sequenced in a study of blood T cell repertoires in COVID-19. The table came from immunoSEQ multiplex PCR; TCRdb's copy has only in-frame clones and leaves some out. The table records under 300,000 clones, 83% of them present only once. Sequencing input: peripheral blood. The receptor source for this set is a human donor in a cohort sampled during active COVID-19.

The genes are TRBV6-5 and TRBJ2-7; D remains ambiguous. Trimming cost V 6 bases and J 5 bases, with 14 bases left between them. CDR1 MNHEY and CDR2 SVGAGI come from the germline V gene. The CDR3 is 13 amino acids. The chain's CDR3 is CASSRVVQDEQYF. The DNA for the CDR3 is TGTGCCAGCAGCCGCGTGGTCCAGGACGAGCAGTACTTC.

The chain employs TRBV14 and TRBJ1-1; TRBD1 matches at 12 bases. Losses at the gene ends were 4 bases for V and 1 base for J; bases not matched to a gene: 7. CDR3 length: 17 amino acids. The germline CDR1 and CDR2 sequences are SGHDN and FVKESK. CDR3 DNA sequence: TGTGCCAGCAGCCGAGCCGGGACAGGGGGCTGGAACACTGAAGCTTTCTTT. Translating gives CASSRAGTGGWNTEAFF.

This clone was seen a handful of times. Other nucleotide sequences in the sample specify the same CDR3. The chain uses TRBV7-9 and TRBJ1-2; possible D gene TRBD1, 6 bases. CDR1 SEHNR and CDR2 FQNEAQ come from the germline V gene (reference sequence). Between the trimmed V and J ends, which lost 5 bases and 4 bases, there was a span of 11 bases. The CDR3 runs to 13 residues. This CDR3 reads CASSLTGTYGYTF. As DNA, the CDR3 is TGTGCCAGCAGCCTTACAGGGACCTATGGCTACACCTTC.

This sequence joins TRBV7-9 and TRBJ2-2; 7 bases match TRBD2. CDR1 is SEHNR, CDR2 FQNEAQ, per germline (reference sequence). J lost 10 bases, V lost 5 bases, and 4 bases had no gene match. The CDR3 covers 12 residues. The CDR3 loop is CASSLRGEELFF. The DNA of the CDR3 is TGTGCCAGCAGCCTCCGGGGGGAGGAGCTGTTTTTT.

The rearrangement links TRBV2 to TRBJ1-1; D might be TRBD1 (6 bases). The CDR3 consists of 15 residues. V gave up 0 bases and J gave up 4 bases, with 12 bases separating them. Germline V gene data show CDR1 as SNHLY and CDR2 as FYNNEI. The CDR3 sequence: CASSEALQGTTEAFF. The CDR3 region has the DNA TGTGCCAGCAGTGAAGCCTTACAGGGAACCACTGAAGCTTTCTTT.

CDR3 amino acids: CASSLEGTRGYNEQFF. For the CDR3, the DNA is TGTGCCAGCAGCTTGGAAGGGACTAGAGGGTACAATGAGCAGTTCTTC. The chain has TRBV5-5 and TRBJ2-1; 8 bases line up with TRBD2. CDR1 and CDR2 from the germline V gene are SGHKS and YYEKEE (reference sequence). V trimming: 0 bases; J trimming: 4 bases; junction bases outside the gene matches: 6. CDR3 length equals 16 residues.

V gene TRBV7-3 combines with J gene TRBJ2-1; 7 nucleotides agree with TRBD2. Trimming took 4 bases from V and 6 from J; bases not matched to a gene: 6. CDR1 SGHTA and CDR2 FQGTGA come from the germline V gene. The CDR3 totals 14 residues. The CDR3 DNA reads TGTGCCAGCAGCTCGGGACTAACGCTCAATGAGCAGTTCTTC. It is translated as CASSSGLTLNEQFF.

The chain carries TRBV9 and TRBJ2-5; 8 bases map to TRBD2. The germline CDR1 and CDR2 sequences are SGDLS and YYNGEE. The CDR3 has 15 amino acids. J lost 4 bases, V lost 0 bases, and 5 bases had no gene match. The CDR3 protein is CASSVGRGGRETQYF. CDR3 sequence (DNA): TGTGCCAGCAGCGTAGGACGGGGGGGCCGAGAGACCCAGTACTTC.

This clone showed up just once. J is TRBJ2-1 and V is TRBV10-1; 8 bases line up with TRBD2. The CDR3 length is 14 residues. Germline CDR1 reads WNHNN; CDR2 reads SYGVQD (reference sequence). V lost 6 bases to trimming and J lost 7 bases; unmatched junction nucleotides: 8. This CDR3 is CASRAGVGPNEQFF. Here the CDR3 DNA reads TGCGCCAGCAGAGCGGGAGTCGGCCCGAATGAGCAGTTCTTC.

The CDR3 DNA follows: TGTGCCACCAGTGATTTTGCCAAGGGGCACCCCTACGAGCAGTACTTC. Protein product: CATSDFAKGHPYEQYF. The chain carries TRBV24-1 and TRBJ2-7; a weak D match, TRBD1 (5 bases). Germline loops: CDR1 KGHDR, CDR2 SFDVKD. The CDR3 runs 16 residues. The ends were cut back, 1 base at V and 2 bases at J, with 14 bases in the middle.

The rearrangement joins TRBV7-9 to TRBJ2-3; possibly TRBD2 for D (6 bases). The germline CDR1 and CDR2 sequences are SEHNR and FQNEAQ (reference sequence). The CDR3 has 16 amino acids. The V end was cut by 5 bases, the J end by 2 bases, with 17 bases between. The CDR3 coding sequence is TGTGCCAGCAGCCTAGGTTCGGGACTGGTCACAGATACGCAGTATTTT. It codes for CASSLGSGLVTDTQYF.

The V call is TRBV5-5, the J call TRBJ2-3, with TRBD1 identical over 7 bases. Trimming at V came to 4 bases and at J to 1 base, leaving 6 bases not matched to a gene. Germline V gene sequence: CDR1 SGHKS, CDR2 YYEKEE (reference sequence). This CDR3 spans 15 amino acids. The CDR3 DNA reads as TGTGCCAGCAGCCCAATTCAGGGGGGCACAGATACGCAGTATTTT. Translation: CASSPIQGGTDTQYF. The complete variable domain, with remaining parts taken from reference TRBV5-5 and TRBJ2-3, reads DAGVTQSPTHLIKTRGQQVTLRCSPISGHKSVSWYQQVLGQGPQFIFQYYEKEERGRGNFPDRFSARQFPNYSSELNVNALLLGDSALYLCASSPIQGGTDTQYFGPGTRLTVL.

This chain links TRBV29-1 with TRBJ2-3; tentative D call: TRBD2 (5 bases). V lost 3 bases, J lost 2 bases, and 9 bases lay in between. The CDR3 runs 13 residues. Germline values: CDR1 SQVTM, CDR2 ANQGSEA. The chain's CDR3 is CSVDAGHTDTQYF. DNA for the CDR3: TGCAGCGTTGACGCGGGTCACACAGATACGCAGTATTTT.

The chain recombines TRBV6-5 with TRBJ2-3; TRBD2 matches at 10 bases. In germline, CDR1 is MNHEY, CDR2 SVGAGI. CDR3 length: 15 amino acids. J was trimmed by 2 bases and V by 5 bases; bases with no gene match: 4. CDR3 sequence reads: CASSRLAGVTDTQYF. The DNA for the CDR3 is TGTGCCAGCAGTCGCCTAGCGGGGGTCACAGATACGCAGTATTTT.

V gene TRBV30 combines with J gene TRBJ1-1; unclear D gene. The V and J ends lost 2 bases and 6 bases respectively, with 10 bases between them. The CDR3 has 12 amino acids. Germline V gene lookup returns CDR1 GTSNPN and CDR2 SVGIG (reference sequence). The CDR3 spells CAWSYTRAEAFF. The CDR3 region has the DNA TGTGCCTGGAGTTACACGCGGGCTGAAGCTTTCTTT.

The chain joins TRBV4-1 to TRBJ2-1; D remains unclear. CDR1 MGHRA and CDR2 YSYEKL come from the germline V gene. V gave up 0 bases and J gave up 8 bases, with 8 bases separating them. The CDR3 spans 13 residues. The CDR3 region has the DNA TGCGCCAGCAGCCAAGAATGGAGCGATGAGCAGTTCTTC. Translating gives CASSQEWSDEQFF.

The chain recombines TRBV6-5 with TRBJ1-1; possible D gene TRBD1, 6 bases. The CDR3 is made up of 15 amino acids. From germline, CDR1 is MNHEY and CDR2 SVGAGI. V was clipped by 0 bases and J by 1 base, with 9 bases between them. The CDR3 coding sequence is TGTGCCAGCAGTTACTCCGACAGGAGGAACACTGAAGCTTTCTTT. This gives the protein CASSYSDRRNTEAFF.

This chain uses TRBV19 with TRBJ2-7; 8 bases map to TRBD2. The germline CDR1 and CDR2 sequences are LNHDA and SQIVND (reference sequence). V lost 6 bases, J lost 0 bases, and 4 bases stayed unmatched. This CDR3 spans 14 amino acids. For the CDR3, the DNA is TGTGCCAGTAGGAGTAGCGGGACCTCCTACGAGCAGTACTTC. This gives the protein CASRSSGTSYEQYF.